This paragraph reports one TCR beta chain. It lacks a known antigen. Per-nucleotide qualities are absent, and no much larger clonotype sits a single base away. Using the immunoSEQ two-step, bias-controlled multiplex PCR assay, TRB CDR3 regions were amplified from genomic DNA. An Illumina NextSeq 500 was used to sequence the CDR3 libraries. On the authors' methods: Initial alignment and bioinformatics, including bias normalization against synthetic CDR3 analogs, were performed with the immunoSEQ Analyzer platform. Annotation of V, D and J genes followed the definitions in the IMGT database. Additional TRBV analyses were carried out with default settings in VDJtools version 1.1.10 and the R package tcR version 2.2.1.11. For the GLIPH analysis, version 1.0 was run with default settings. For CDR3 sequences with at least 5 reads, significant changes in clonotype frequency were assessed with a 2-sided binomial test and Benjamini-Hochberg correction (alpha = 0.01). TCRdb carries this immuneACCESS record with in-frame sequences only. Its versions omit some clonotypes, under half of them owing to an unresolved V gene in the studies checked, with the rest unexplained. That table supplies the V and J calls and clone size; D and trimming were determined from the DNA. Here the sample has 20,000 or so clones; 81% occur a single time. The ten largest clones represent roughly a tenth of the sample.

The junction shows trimming of 6 bases on V and 5 bases on J, and the gene matches do not reach 8 bases of it. The CDR3 goes from the cysteine to the phenylalanine over 14 residues. CDR3 DNA is the only sequence kept; it has 42 bases, read in frame from the first base. The germline V gene (reference sequence) yields LNHDA for CDR1 and SQIVND for CDR2. The data derive from a study of T cell therapy after organ transplantation (dated by TCRdb to the late 2010s). The study in broad terms: Therapy products were autologous CMV-specific T cells expanded in vitro for about 2 weeks with a peptide pool of 30 HLA class I and II CMV epitopes. Blood samples for the short-term post-therapy time point were taken 4 to 8 weeks after therapy ended. Patients received a median of 1.92 x 10^8 CMV-specific T cells across 2 to 6 intravenous infusions. Long-term post-therapy samples were available for only about 85% of the 10 patients. Among the approximately 10 patients, eight were classed as clinical responders, while two were classed as nonresponders. Each patient got up to 6 T cell doses, given every 2 weeks, and was then monitored for approximately 30 weeks after finishing therapy. An open-label phase I trial of autologous CMV-specific adoptive T cell therapy in solid-organ transplant recipients was the basis for the study, which was a follow-up TRBV repertoire analysis. The full study reports these points: Fold change in CD8 clonality after therapy inversely correlated with pretherapy clonality, suggesting less biased repertoires were more receptive to remodeling. Assessment of confounders such as concurrent antirejection and antiviral medications was prevented by the small cohort. Nonresponders showed marked pretherapy clonal expansions with minimal repertoire change after therapy. Post-therapy reconstitution appeared to include both transferred clonotypes and endogenous clonotypes not detected in the therapy products. Few detected expansions in nonresponders may reflect reduced sample coverage from poor CD8+ T cell yield.

The time point label of this sample denotes: 4-8 weeks after completion of therapy. The patients had received solid-organ transplants and had drug-resistant/recurrent cytomegalovirus. Over eight trial participants were chosen for repertoire analysis on the basis of the availability of post-therapy peripheral blood mononuclear cells. A BD FACSAria III was used to sort viable CD3+CD8+CD4- lymphocytes from PBMCs. The Qiagen DNeasy Kit was used to extract genomic DNA from sorted cells. This chain joins TRBV19 to TRBJ2-7; TRBD1 matches 9 bases in the middle. The receptor was isolated from a human patient who had received a solid organ transplant and had CMV disease. After a transplant, some T cells may be the graft donor's own cells. Sequences were derived from CD8+ T cells from blood, sampled after autologous CMV-specific T cell therapy. The CDR3: CASRGDRELHEQYF. The DNA is as follows: TGTGCCAGTAGGGGGGACAGGGAGTTGCACGAGCAGTACTTC.